Below, one T cell receptor beta chain is given with its context. Its target is not known. The data were taken from a study of T cell responses to AZD1222 COVID-19 vaccine. TCRdb's copy holds only in-frame clones and misses some; the assay was immunoSEQ multiplex PCR. The data show 170,000 or so clones, approximately 90% seen once. The ends were cut back, 2 bases at V and 3 bases at J, with 11 bases in the middle. The CDR3 has 14 amino acids. CDR1 is SGDLS and CDR2 is YYNGEE in the germline V gene. Study-level findings and limits: White British people made up most donors, females outnumbered males, and clonal diversity was possibly underestimated.

The specimen comprised peripheral blood, sampled on day 0 of AZD1222 vaccination. The TCR sequence derives from an adult in good health. The chain carries TRBV9 and TRBJ1-1; no reliable D call. This chain's CDR3 is CASSVVPEYTEAFF. Here the CDR3 DNA reads TGTGCCAGCAGCGTGGTACCGGAATACACTGAAGCTTTCTTT.